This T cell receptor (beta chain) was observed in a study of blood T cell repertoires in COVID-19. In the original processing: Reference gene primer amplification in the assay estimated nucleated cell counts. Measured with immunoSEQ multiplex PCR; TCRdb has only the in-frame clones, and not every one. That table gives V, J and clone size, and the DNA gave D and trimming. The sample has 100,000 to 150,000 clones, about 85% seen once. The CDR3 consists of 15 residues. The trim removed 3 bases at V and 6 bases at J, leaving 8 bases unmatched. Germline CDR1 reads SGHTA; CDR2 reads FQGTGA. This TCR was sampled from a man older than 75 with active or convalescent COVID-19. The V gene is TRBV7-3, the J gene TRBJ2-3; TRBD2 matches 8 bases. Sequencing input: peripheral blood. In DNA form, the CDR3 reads TGTGCCAGCAGCTTCGGAACGGGGGGGCCGGATACGCAGTATTTT. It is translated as CASSFGTGGPDTQYF.